This entry features one T cell receptor beta chain sequence. This receptor's antigen is unknown. Base qualities are not at hand, and no much larger clone is one base apart. These data are taken from a study of shared clonotypes between healthy human individuals (dated by TCRdb to 2018 to 2020). For context, the study as a whole: The cohort included a few men and two women between 18 and 49 years of age. To increase sequencing depth and limit assay-specific biases, TCR repertoire library preparation and sequencing were carried out by different laboratories using diverse techniques. Leukapheresis yielded between about 0.94 and 9 billion PBMCs per donor. To estimate repertoire size and how much clonotypes are shared between individuals, the study performed deep sequencing of blood TCR repertoires from 4 to 6 healthy adults. Study-level results and caveats: Because the study included a small number of donors, the genetic and exposure-history diversity represented was limited. Sampling was limited to blood, and TCR repertoires in tissue likely differ from TCR repertoires in blood. Pairwise subsampling indicated that sequencing depth was expected to affect the degree of clonotype sharing among donors.

The V end loses 2 bases and the J end loses 2 bases, and a stretch of 11 bases separates them. The germline V gene yields SGHTA for CDR1 and FQGTGA for CDR2. The CDR3 runs 15 residues from the cysteine to the phenylalanine. Only the CDR3 part of the read is kept: 45 bases, read in frame from the first base. The donors were healthy, HIV-negative adults with no recently reported acute infections or vaccinations. Every donor was a Caucasian adult residing in Nashville, Tennessee, USA. In the unsorted samples, 85 million to 100 million PBMCs were counted, and genomic DNA was extracted using the QIAamp DNA Blood Mini kit. After blood collection by leukapheresis, PBMCs were isolated using Ficoll-Histopaque density gradient centrifugation and then cryopreserved in the vapor phase of liquid nitrogen. Using the deep immunoSEQ assay, multiplex PCR amplified TCR CDR3 regions from genomic DNA. For each cell subset, the extracted genomic DNA was distributed evenly across all wells of several immunoSEQ 96-well plates, and each plate served as one replicate. For unsorted PBMC, around 300 ng of genomic DNA, equivalent to about 30,000 T cell genomes, went into each replicate PCR. Ten immunoSEQ deep assay plates were used to sequence unsorted PBMC genomic DNA. Purified libraries were measured with a Qubit 3.0 fluorometer, size-checked on a Bioanalyzer 2100, and measured again with the KAPA Library Quantification kit. Every immunoSEQ 96-well plate was sequenced on a dedicated single-read 150-cycle Illumina NextSeq 550 flow cell. The original pipeline was this. Because the immunoSEQ output held only junctional sequences and lacked quality scores, the filtering could not match the filtering applied to full-length reads. Sequences were annotated with PyIR, a Python wrapper for IgBLAST v1.9, using IMGT germline references to assign V/J genes and CDR3. Reads were filtered out if the reads had weak V/J assignments (E-value above 1e-6), no CDR3, stop codons, out-of-frame junctions, or ambiguous translated residues. V3J clonotypes were defined by identical inferred V gene, J gene, and CDR3 amino acid sequence. Percentage overlap between repertoires was computed as shared unique clonotypes divided by the size of the smaller repertoire. RTK rarefaction, the Chao1 estimator, and Recon v2.1 estimates of unobserved clonotypes were used to assess repertoire richness. What TCRdb holds here is the immuneACCESS table cut down to in-frame rearrangements. Part of the clones is not present; checked against another copy, under half of the missing clones reflect an unresolved V gene, and the others are unexplained. V, J and clone size derive from that table, while D and trimming were established from the DNA sequence. For this sample the table gives about half a million clones, of which around 80% were detected only once. The top ten clonotypes cover around 11% of the sample.

The rearranged segments are TRBV7-3 and TRBJ2-3, with the D gene not confidently named. Sample: PBMCs. The clonotype comes from a woman aged 40 to 49 in good health. Some clones in this sample may be carry-over from other donors' samples. The bases read TGTGCCAGCAGCTTATTCCGCCACCCCACAGATACGCAGTATTTT. Protein translation: CASSLFRHPTDTQYF.